These 8 T cell receptor beta chains were all obtained from the same sample, sequenced in a study of cytomegalovirus exposure and HLA in healthy donors. Profiling relied on immunoSEQ multiplex PCR, and the TCRdb table lists in-frame clones only, not all of them. The sample has 160,000 or so clones; 88% are singletons. The specimen was PBMCs. Source of these receptors: a man between 18 and 35 years old in good health and CMV-seronegative.

This clone was counted between two and nine times. This sample includes further DNA sequences coding for the same CDR3. The V gene is TRBV29-1, the J gene TRBJ2-7; TRBD2 aligns across 10 bases. The CDR3 contains 13 residues. After removal of 3 bases from V and 4 bases from J, the junction contained 3 bases not matched to a gene. Germline values: CDR1 SQVTM, CDR2 ANQGSEA. The CDR3 loop is CSVELAGDYEQYF. CDR3 sequence (DNA): TGCAGCGTTGAGCTAGCGGGAGATTACGAGCAGTACTTC.

This clone was seen more than once but under ten times. This sequence joins TRBV5-4 and TRBJ2-3; D uncertain. The CDR3 has 17 amino acids. V lost 0 bases and J 2 bases, leaving 16 bases between the germline ends. The germline gives CDR1 SGHNT, CDR2 YYREEE (reference sequence). CDR3 amino acids: CASSLGIAPALTDTQYF. CDR3 nucleotides: TGTGCCAGCAGCTTGGGGATAGCTCCCGCCCTCACAGATACGCAGTATTTT.

The chain recombines TRBV15 with TRBJ1-6; 7 nucleotides line up with TRBD1. The germline gives CDR1 LNHNV, CDR2 YYDKDF (reference sequence). The CDR3 covers 14 residues. Trimming removed 5 bases from V and 7 bases from J; junction bases left unmatched: 5. CDR3 nucleotide sequence: TGTGCCACCAGCGATCAGGGGGTAAATTCACCCCTCCACTTT. Residues: CATSDQGVNSPLHF.

The rearrangement uses TRBV4-1 and TRBJ2-3; a possible D gene is TRBD2 (6 bases). CDR3 size: 19 residues. The germline gives CDR1 MGHRA, CDR2 YSYEKL. V gave up 1 base and J gave up 3 bases, with 23 bases separating them. CDR3 in DNA: TGCGCCAGCAGCCAAGGCGGGACCAACCAACCCGAGGGAACAGATACGCAGTATTTT. Translating it yields CASSQGGTNQPEGTDTQYF.

The V and J genes are TRBV11-2 and TRBJ2-1; TRBD1 is a possible D gene (6 bases). The V end lost 4 bases, the J end lost 7 bases, and 14 bases lay between the germline ends. The germline CDR1 and CDR2 sequences are SGHAT and FQNNGV. The CDR3 sequence is 14 residues long. The CDR3 DNA follows: TGTGCCAGCAGCTCTACAGGGAATCGGAATGAGCAGTTCTTC. Translating gives CASSSTGNRNEQFF.

This sequence joins TRBV30 and TRBJ2-7, with a possible D match to TRBD2 (6 bases). This CDR3 contains 13 residues. Trimming removed 1 base at V and 5 bases at J, with 12 bases between. Germline V gives CDR1 GTSNPN, CDR2 SVGIG (reference sequence). CDR3 in DNA: TGTGCCTGGAGTGGTGGGCGGGGCGACGAGCAGTACGTC. The encoded protein is CAWSGGRGDEQYV.

This clone was seen only once. The V and J genes are TRBV5-1 and TRBJ2-6; a possible D gene is TRBD1 (5 bases). CDR3 length: 16 residues. The germline CDR1 and CDR2 sequences are SGHRS and YFSETQ. The V end lost 1 base, the J end lost 1 base, and 9 bases lay between the germline ends. CDR3 coding DNA: TGCGCCAGCAGCTTGATAGGGGCTTCTGGGGCCAACGTCCTGACTTTC. As protein: CASSLIGASGANVLTF.

The chain links TRBV7-2 to TRBJ2-3, with 8 nucleotides matching TRBD1. J gave up 1 base and V 2 bases, and 5 bases lay outside the gene matches. This CDR3 is built from 16 residues. Per the germline V gene, CDR1 is SGHTA and CDR2 is FQGNSA. Here the CDR3 reads CASSLNRGARTDTQYF. The CDR3 nucleotides are TGTGCCAGCAGCTTAAACAGGGGGGCGCGCACAGATACGCAGTATTTT.